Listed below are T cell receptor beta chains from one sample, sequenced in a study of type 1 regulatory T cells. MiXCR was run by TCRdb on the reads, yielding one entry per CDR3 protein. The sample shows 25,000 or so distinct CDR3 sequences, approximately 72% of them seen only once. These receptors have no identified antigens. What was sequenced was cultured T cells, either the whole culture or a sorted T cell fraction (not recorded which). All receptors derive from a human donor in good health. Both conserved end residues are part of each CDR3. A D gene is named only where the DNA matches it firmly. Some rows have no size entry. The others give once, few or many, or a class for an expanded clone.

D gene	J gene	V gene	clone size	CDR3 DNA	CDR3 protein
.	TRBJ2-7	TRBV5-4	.	TGTGCCAGCAGCCACAAAAGAGCCTACGAGCAGTACTTC	CASSHKRAYEQYF
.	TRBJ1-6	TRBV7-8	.	TGTGCCAGCAGCCCCCTCGAAACCTCGAGGAATTCACCCCTCCACTTT	CASSPLETSRNSPLHF
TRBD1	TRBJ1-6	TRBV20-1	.	TGCAGTGCTAGAGATCAGGGGGCTTTGTATAATTCTCCCCTCCACTTT	CSARDQGALYNSPLHF
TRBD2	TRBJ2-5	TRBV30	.	TGTGCCTGGAGTGTATCCGGAAGCGGGGGGACCCAGTACTTC	CAWSVSGSGGTQYF
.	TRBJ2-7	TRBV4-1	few	TGCGCCAGCAGCCCCCTAACAAGGAACGACGAGCAGTACTTC	CASSPLTRNDEQYF
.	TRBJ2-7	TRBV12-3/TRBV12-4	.	TGTGCCAGCAGTTTAGGGGCCTTCCCCTACGAGCAGTACTTC	CASSLGAFPYEQYF
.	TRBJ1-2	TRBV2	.	TGTGCCAGCAGTGAGATGTACGACATCTATGGCTACACCTTC	CASSEMYDIYGYTF
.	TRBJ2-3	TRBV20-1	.	TGCAGTGCTAACGGGGACTTGGGCACGCAGTATTTT	CSANGDLGTQYF
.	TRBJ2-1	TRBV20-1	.	TGCAGTGCTAGCCCCGGACAGAACAATGAGCAGTTCTTC	CSASPGQNNEQFF
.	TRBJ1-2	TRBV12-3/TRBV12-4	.	TGTGCCAGCAGCCGAGGACCGCCCAAGGGGGGCTACACCTTC	CASSRGPPKGGYTF
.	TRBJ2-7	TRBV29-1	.	TGCAGCGTTGTAGGACAGCGAAGCTCCTACGAGCAGTACTTC	CSVVGQRSSYEQYF
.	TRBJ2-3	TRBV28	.	TGTGCCAGCAGTTTACTCACAGATACGCAGTATTTT	CASSLLTDTQYF
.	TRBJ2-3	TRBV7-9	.	TGTGCCAGCAGCTCCTCCCCGGGGGGCACAGATACGCAGTATTTT	CASSSSPGGTDTQYF
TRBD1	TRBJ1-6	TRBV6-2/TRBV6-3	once	TGTGCCAGCAGTTACCCGACAGGGAATTCACCCCTCCACTTT	CASSYPTGNSPLHF
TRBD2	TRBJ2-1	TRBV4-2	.	TGTGCCAGCAGCCAAGACAGAACAGGACCCAGCGGGGGCTCCTCCAATGAGCAGTTCTTC	CASSQDRTGPSGGSSNEQFF
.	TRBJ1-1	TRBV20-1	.	TGCAGTGGGGCCGCAGGGAACACTGAAGCTTTCTTT	CSGAAGNTEAFF
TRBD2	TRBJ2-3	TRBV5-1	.	TGCGCCAGCAGCGCTAGCGGGGGGGCCGAAGATACGCAGTATTTT	CASSASGGAEDTQYF
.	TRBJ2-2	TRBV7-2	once	TGTGCCAGCAGACTGGGGGGCTCATCCGGGGAGCTGTTTTTT	CASRLGGSSGELFF
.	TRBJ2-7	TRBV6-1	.	TGTGCCAGCAGTGAAAACGGCCCGGGATCCTACGAGCAGTACTTC	CASSENGPGSYEQYF
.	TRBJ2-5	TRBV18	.	TGTGCCAGCTCACCACCGAATGCGCACTTGGGGACCCAGTACTTC	CASSPPNAHLGTQYF